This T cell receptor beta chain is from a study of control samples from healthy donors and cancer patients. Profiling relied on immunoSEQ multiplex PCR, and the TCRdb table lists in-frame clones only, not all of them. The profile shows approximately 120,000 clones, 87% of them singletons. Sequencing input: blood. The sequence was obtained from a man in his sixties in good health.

DNA of the CDR3: TGCGCCAGCGGTAAGGTCTCCAACTACGAGCAGTACTTC. It is translated as CASGKVSNYEQYF. The chain carries TRBV5-1 and TRBJ2-7; D gene uncertain. The CDR3 contains 13 residues. Between the trimmed V and J ends, which lost 7 bases and 3 bases, there was a span of 14 bases. The germline V gene encodes CDR1 SGHRS and CDR2 YFSETQ.